This entry describes one T cell receptor beta chain. The antigen is undetermined. These data originate in a study of CD8 T cells in Susac syndrome. General observations from the study: In its TCR sequencing and HLA analysis, the study acknowledged that the number of individuals was relatively small.

With random hexamers, reverse transcription was performed on about 0.5 to 1 ug of RNA. It was immunoSEQ multiplex PCR that amplified TCR beta CDR3 across 54 Vbeta and 13 Jbeta. TCRdb used MiXCR to reprocess the immunoSEQ multiplex PCR reads, holding one entry per CDR3 protein. Of about 71,000 distinct CDR3 sequences in the sample, nearly 96% were seen once. The multiple sclerosis controls were treatment-naive patients affected by stable or active relapsing-remitting disease. Negative isolation yielded the CD8+ and CD4+ T cells, while FACS enriched the TEMRA cells. Looked up from germline, CDR1 is DFQATT and CDR2 is SNEGSKA (reference sequence). The CDR3 sequence is 16 residues long. V gave up 1 base and J gave up 5 bases; unmatched junction bases: 10.

The sequence came from a human donor with multiple sclerosis. The sequenced sample consisted of CD4+ T cells from PBMCs. V gene TRBV20-1 combines with J gene TRBJ2-7; 11 bases match TRBD2. The chain's CDR3 is CSARGLAGGPADEQYF. In DNA, the CDR3 is TGCAGTGCTAGAGGATTAGCGGGGGGGCCGGCGGACGAGCAGTACTTC.